This T cell receptor beta chain was found in a study of follicular helper T cells after annual influenza vaccination. About the study: After each seasonal flu vaccination, blood came on days 0, 7 and 28.

Time point described: 2014-2015 season, 7 days after vaccination. Sorted blood CD4 subsets were sequenced before and after adults received seasonal inactivated influenza vaccine. V lost 6 bases and J lost 6, with 15 bases in between. The CDR3 is made up of 14 amino acids. The germline gives CDR1 SNHLY, CDR2 FYNNEI. The method was immunoSEQ multiplex PCR; TCRdb's version includes in-frame clones alone and lacks a portion of them. The sample yields 15,000 or so clones, about 88% seen once. V gene TRBV2 combines with J gene TRBJ1-5, with D possibly TRBD1 on 6 matching bases. This receptor was taken from an adult who received the influenza vaccine. Sequences were derived from CXCR5+ CD38- circulating T follicular helper cells from blood, sampled 7 days after influenza vaccination. Indicated subset: circulating Tfh, non-naive CD4+CXCR5+PD-1+ (ICOS+CD38+ or ICOS-CD38-). CDR3 residues: CASSEDSESQPQHF. The DNA of the CDR3 is TGTGCCAGCAGCGAGGACAGTGAAAGTCAGCCCCAGCATTTT.